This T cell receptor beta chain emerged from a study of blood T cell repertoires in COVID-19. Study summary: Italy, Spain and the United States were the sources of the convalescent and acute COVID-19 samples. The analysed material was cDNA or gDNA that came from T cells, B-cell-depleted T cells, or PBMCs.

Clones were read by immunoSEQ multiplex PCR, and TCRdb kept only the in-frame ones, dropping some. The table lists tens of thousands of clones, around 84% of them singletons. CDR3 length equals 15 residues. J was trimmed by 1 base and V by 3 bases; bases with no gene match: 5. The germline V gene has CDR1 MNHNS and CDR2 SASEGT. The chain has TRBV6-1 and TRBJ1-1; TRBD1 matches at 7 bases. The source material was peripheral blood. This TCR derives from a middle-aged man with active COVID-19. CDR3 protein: CASSDRTGPNTEAFF. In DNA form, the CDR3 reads TGTGCCAGCAGTGACAGGACAGGCCCGAACACTGAAGCTTTCTTT.